A single sample is the source of the 14 T cell receptor beta chains below, sequenced in a study of cytomegalovirus exposure and HLA in healthy donors. PCR primers comprised 60 Vbeta and 13 Jbeta primers. Assay: immunoSEQ multiplex PCR; the TCRdb copy retains only in-frame clones and omits some. The sample has some 110,000 clones, over 60% seen once; the top ten hold 2% to 2.5%. What was sequenced was PBMCs. The receptors were sampled from a woman aged 30 to 39 in good health and CMV-seronegative.

The CDR3 region has the DNA TGTGCCAGTAGTATTGGAGAGGGCTACGAGCAGTACTTC. Its translation is CASSIGEGYEQYF. The genes are TRBV19 and TRBJ2-7; a weak D match, TRBD2 (5 bases). V was pared by 3 bases and J by 3 bases, with 9 bases between. This CDR3 is built from 13 residues. In germline, CDR1 is LNHDA, CDR2 SQIVND (reference sequence).

This chain connects TRBV5-1 to TRBJ2-2; TRBD2 is a possible D gene (6 bases). Germline CDR1 SGHRS, CDR2 YFSETQ. The CDR3 loop spans 15 amino acids. Trimming removed 0 bases at V and 5 bases at J, with 11 bases between. CDR3 protein: CASSLVGGRTGELFF. The CDR3 DNA reads TGCGCCAGCAGCTTGGTTGGAGGGCGGACCGGGGAGCTGTTTTTT.

This clone was observed a handful of times. As DNA, the CDR3 is TGTGCCTGGGTTTGGGACAGGAACACCGGGGAGCTGTTTTTT. This gives the protein CAWVWDRNTGELFF. V gene TRBV30 combines with J gene TRBJ2-2, with 7 positions matching TRBD1. J lost 1 base, V lost 5 bases, and 4 bases had no gene match. The germline V gene has CDR1 GTSNPN and CDR2 SVGIG (reference sequence). The CDR3 is 14 residues long.

V gene TRBV4-3 combines with J gene TRBJ2-1; TRBD2 matches 10 bases. CDR3 length: 18 residues. V was clipped by 0 bases and J by 8 bases; unmatched bases: 13. CDR1 and CDR2 from the germline V gene are LGHNA and YSLEER. CDR3 in DNA: TGCGCCAGCAGCCAAGATAAACCGGCTAGCGGGAGTCGGTATGAGCAGTTCTTC. Translated: CASSQDKPASGSRYEQFF.

This chain uses TRBV5-1 with TRBJ2-1, with 13 nucleotides matching TRBD2. The trim removed 9 bases at V and 4 bases at J, leaving 7 bases unmatched. The CDR3 loop spans 15 amino acids. Germline values: CDR1 SGHRS, CDR2 YFSETQ. CDR3 residues: CATSLGLAGYNEQFF. The DNA for the CDR3 is TGCGCCACTTCTCTGGGACTAGCGGGGTACAATGAGCAGTTCTTC.

The table lists this clone with a few counts. V gene TRBV15 combines with J gene TRBJ1-1, with TRBD1 as a possible D gene (5 bases). From germline, CDR1 is LNHNV and CDR2 YYDKDF (reference sequence). This CDR3 spans 13 amino acids. The ends were cut back, 1 base at V and 5 bases at J, with 8 bases in the middle. CDR3 bases: TGTGCCACCAGCAGAGCAGGGTTGACTGAAGCTTTCTTT. Encoded protein: CATSRAGLTEAFF.

This chain joins TRBV28 and TRBJ1-2; 10 bases match TRBD1. Germline V gene lookup returns CDR1 MDHEN and CDR2 SYDVKM. This CDR3 has 14 amino acids. V shed 8 bases, J shed 5 bases, and the junction held 8 bases outside the gene matches. CDR3 bases: TGTGCCAGCGGAAACGGACAGGGGGTATATGGCTACACCTTC. Protein product: CASGNGQGVYGYTF.

This rearrangement joins TRBV30 to TRBJ2-5; 9 bases match TRBD2. CDR3 length: 14 amino acids. In germline, CDR1 is GTSNPN, CDR2 SVGIG (reference sequence). CDR3 nucleotides: TGTGCTTTGGAGGGGACTAGCCCTCAAGAGACCCAGTACTTC. Translating gives CALEGTSPQETQYF.

The rearrangement uses TRBV21-1 and TRBJ1-1. TRBV21-1 represents a pseudogene. The CDR3 is 14 residues long. CDR3 nucleotides: TGTGCCAGCAGCCCCCTAGGGGGGGACACTGAAGCTTTCTTT. It specifies CASSPLGGDTEAFF.

This clone was detected a few times. The chain recombines TRBV28 with TRBJ2-7; 11 nucleotides agree with TRBD1. V gave up 5 bases and J gave up 6 bases; unmatched junction bases: 6. The CDR3 length is 14 residues. The germline V gene has CDR1 MDHEN and CDR2 SYDVKM. For the CDR3, the DNA is TGTGCCAGCAGTCCCGGACAGGGGGCGCGCGAGCAGTACTTC. Protein: CASSPGQGAREQYF.

The sample holds a few counts of this clone. The chain is built from TRBV10-2 and TRBJ2-3, with 10 nucleotides matching TRBD2. CDR1 is WSHSY and CDR2 is SAAADI in the germline V gene. The CDR3 length is 14 residues. After removal of 3 bases from V and 6 bases from J, the junction contained 3 bases not matched to a gene. CDR3 in DNA: TGCGCCAGCAGTGAAAGCGGGAGGGCGGATACGCAGTATTTT. The encoded protein is CASSESGRADTQYF.

V is TRBV5-1 and J is TRBJ2-2; TRBD2 aligns across 14 bases. The V gene end was trimmed by 6 bases and the J gene end by 6 bases; junction bases not matched to a gene: 13. Germline CDR1 and CDR2: SGHRS and YFSETQ. This CDR3 has 18 residues. The CDR3 sequence: CASTETSGRAFNAGELFF. The CDR3 region has the DNA TGCGCCAGCACGGAGACTAGCGGGAGGGCCTTTAACGCCGGGGAGCTGTTTTTT.

The gene calls are TRBV7-9 and TRBJ2-5; 10 bases are a match to TRBD2. This CDR3 spans 13 amino acids. V was clipped by 6 bases and J by 5 bases; unmatched bases: 3. Germline assignment: CDR1 SEHNR and CDR2 FQNEAQ (reference sequence). The CDR3 here is CASSSSGSETQYF. The CDR3 region has the DNA TGTGCCAGCAGTTCTAGCGGGAGTGAGACCCAGTACTTC.

Of note for this clone: Other nucleotide sequences in the sample specify the same CDR3. The chain couples TRBV7-8 to TRBJ2-1; D ambiguous. V was trimmed by 1 base and J by 2 bases, leaving 9 bases between them. This CDR3 has 15 amino acids. In germline, CDR1 is SGHVS, CDR2 FQNEAQ. CDR3 sequence: CASSLGRVTYNEQFF. The CDR3 DNA follows: TGTGCCAGCAGCTTAGGACGGGTCACCTACAATGAGCAGTTCTTC.